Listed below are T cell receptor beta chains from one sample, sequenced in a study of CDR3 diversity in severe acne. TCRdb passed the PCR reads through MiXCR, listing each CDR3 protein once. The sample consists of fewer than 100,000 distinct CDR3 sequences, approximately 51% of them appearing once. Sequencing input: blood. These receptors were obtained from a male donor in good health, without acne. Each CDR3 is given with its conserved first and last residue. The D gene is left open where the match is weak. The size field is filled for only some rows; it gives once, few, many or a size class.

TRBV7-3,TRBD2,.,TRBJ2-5,TGTGCCAGCAGTTCCGGGCGGGGGGGCCAAGAGCCCCAGTACTTC,CASSSGRGGQEPQYF
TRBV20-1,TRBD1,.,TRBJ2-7,TGCAGTGCTAGAGGGCCAGGGGGAACCTACGAGCAGTACTTC,CSARGPGGTYEQYF
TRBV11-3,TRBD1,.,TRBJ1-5,TGTGCCAGCAGACTCGGACAGGGGGCATCGGGGCAGCCCCAGCATTTT,CASRLGQGASGQPQHF
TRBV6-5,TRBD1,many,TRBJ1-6,TGTGCCAGCAGTCAACAGGGGAATAATTCACCCCTCCACTTT,CASSQQGNNSPLHF
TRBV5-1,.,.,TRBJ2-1,TGCGCCAGCAGCTTGCCAGGGGACACCTACAATGAGCAGTTCTTC,CASSLPGDTYNEQFF
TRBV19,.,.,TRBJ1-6,TGTGCCAGTAAGGAGGGGAGTCGGTCCTATAATTCACCCCTCCACTTT,CASKEGSRSYNSPLHF
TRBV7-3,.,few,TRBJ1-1,TGTGCCAGCAGCTTAAACGGCCCGAACACTGAAGCTTTCTTT,CASSLNGPNTEAFF
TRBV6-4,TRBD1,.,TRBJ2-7,TGTGCCAGCTGGGACAGGGTTAGCGACGAGCAGTACTTC,CASWDRVSDEQYF
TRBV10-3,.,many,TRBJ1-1,TGTGCCATCAGTGAGTCGAGGGACAACTCTGAAGCTTTCTTT,CAISESRDNSEAFF
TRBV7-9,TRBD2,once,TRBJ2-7,TGTGCCAGCGGCCTAGCGGACGAGCGGTACTTC,CASGLADERYF
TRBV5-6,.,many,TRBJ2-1,TGTGCCAGCAGCCCGGAAATGAATGAGCAGTTCTTC,CASSPEMNEQFF
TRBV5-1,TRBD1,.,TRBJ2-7,TGCGCCAGCAGCACCAGATCCGGGACAGGAAATTACGAGCAGTACTTC,CASSTRSGTGNYEQYF